A selection of T cell receptor beta chains follows, all from one sample in a study of shared clonotypes between healthy human individuals. Profiled with immunoSEQ multiplex PCR; TCRdb holds only in-frame clones, not every one. This table holds about 1.5 million clones, nearly 99% found once. The sequenced sample was naive CD4+ T cells sorted from blood. Receptor source: a man in his thirties or forties in good health. The conserved cysteine and the conserved F or W are not part of the CDR3 here. Size is stated for part of the rows, as once, few or many counts, or as a class when the clone is expanded.

v_gene: TRBV10-3; abundance: -; j_gene: TRBJ2-7; CDR3aa: AISELGAGGGEQY
v_gene: TRBV5-1; abundance: -; j_gene: TRBJ2-3; CDR3aa: ASSSITPDTQY
v_gene: TRBV9; abundance: -; j_gene: TRBJ2-2; CDR3aa: ASSVASGQATGELF
v_gene: TRBV7-6; abundance: -; j_gene: TRBJ2-1; CDR3aa: ASSLGQGFNEQF
v_gene: TRBV10-3; abundance: -; j_gene: TRBJ2-5; CDR3aa: AISDSKETQY
v_gene: TRBV7-2; abundance: -; j_gene: TRBJ2-1; CDR3aa: ASSQDQGPSGSF
v_gene: TRBV14; abundance: -; j_gene: TRBJ1-1; CDR3aa: ASSQDLVVMNTEAF
v_gene: TRBV10-3; abundance: -; j_gene: TRBJ2-3; CDR3aa: ATSGEGESTDTQY
v_gene: TRBV7-9; abundance: -; j_gene: TRBJ2-7; CDR3aa: ASSLTGSSYEQY
v_gene: TRBV5-6; abundance: -; j_gene: TRBJ2-5; CDR3aa: ASSPWYGVGEQETQY
v_gene: TRBV11-2; abundance: -; j_gene: TRBJ2-1; CDR3aa: ASSLGAAPLGEQF
v_gene: TRBV27; abundance: -; j_gene: TRBJ1-5; CDR3aa: ASSPRTSQPQH
v_gene: TRBV18; abundance: once; j_gene: TRBJ1-1; CDR3aa: ASSPRAKTDTEAF
v_gene: TRBV27; abundance: once; j_gene: TRBJ1-2; CDR3aa: ASSLLPRDTGLYGYT
v_gene: TRBV7-9; abundance: once; j_gene: TRBJ2-7; CDR3aa: ASSYRLDRGREQY
v_gene: TRBV7-2; abundance: -; j_gene: TRBJ1-3; CDR3aa: ASSLFATGGSSGNTIY
v_gene: TRBV15; abundance: -; j_gene: TRBJ1-1; CDR3aa: ATSRDPLGGTEAF
v_gene: TRBV5-4; abundance: -; j_gene: TRBJ1-4; CDR3aa: ASSSSMAEKLF
v_gene: TRBV18; abundance: -; j_gene: TRBJ2-3; CDR3aa: ASSQVLIEGTQY
v_gene: TRBV4-1; abundance: -; j_gene: TRBJ1-2; CDR3aa: ASSQASSDAGHRGGYT
v_gene: TRBV11-2; abundance: -; j_gene: TRBJ2-7; CDR3aa: ASRRAGEQY
v_gene: TRBV5-6; abundance: -; j_gene: TRBJ2-7; CDR3aa: ASSPGVGLAAPEQY
v_gene: TRBV10-3; abundance: -; j_gene: TRBJ2-3; CDR3aa: AITRSLAGITDTQY
v_gene: TRBV7-9; abundance: -; j_gene: TRBJ1-3; CDR3aa: ASSIEAPGNTIY
v_gene: TRBV9; abundance: -; j_gene: TRBJ2-3; CDR3aa: ASSHKDPTDTQY
v_gene: TRBV18; abundance: once; j_gene: TRBJ2-3; CDR3aa: ASSPSLDDTQY
v_gene: TRBV4-3; abundance: -; j_gene: TRBJ2-3; CDR3aa: ASSQDPARTQY
v_gene: TRBV30; abundance: -; j_gene: TRBJ1-5; CDR3aa: AWSRTGFRQPQH
v_gene: TRBV11-2; abundance: once; j_gene: TRBJ1-1; CDR3aa: ASSLSGAPHWEAF
v_gene: TRBV9; abundance: -; j_gene: TRBJ2-1; CDR3aa: ASSVDSVSYNEQF
v_gene: TRBV4-1; abundance: -; j_gene: TRBJ2-3; CDR3aa: ASSQDRGPTLRGRQY
v_gene: TRBV5-1; abundance: -; j_gene: TRBJ2-7; CDR3aa: ASARPGLGAYEQY
v_gene: TRBV7-9; abundance: -; j_gene: TRBJ2-2; CDR3aa: ASRSTSGPYTGELF
v_gene: TRBV7-9; abundance: -; j_gene: TRBJ2-7; CDR3aa: ASRHRAGTGVDEQY
v_gene: TRBV6-1; abundance: -; j_gene: TRBJ2-5; CDR3aa: ASNPSGAGETQY
v_gene: TRBV7-9; abundance: -; j_gene: TRBJ2-7; CDR3aa: ASSPQTGFSYEQY
v_gene: TRBV7-9; abundance: -; j_gene: TRBJ2-7; CDR3aa: ASSPGTILYEQY